These T cell receptor beta chains were read from a single sample in a study of shared clonotypes between healthy human individuals. Data came from immunoSEQ multiplex PCR; TCRdb stores just in-frame clones and leaves some out. There are hundreds of thousands of clones in the sample; 60% to 80% occur only once, and about 1.7% lies in the top ten. Sequencing was done on a sample of memory CD4+ T cells sorted from blood. Source of these receptors: a woman aged 25 to 45 in good health. Both conserved end residues are part of each CDR3. A D gene is named only where the DNA matches it firmly.

d_call v_call cdr3_aa
- TRBV5-4 CASSLSGAEETQYF
- TRBV6-5 CASSNPQGRINEQFF
TRBD1 TRBV6-5 CASSRPGQGSYGYTF
- TRBV18 CASSPGTAQETQYF
- TRBV7-9 CASSLDYLSTDTQYF
- TRBV2 CASTGTPGAETQYF
TRBD1 TRBV7-8 CASSFDRGREQYF
TRBD1 TRBV5-4 CASSSDRGAFGEQFF
- TRBV28 CASSSEDWGTNTEAFF
- TRBV5-5 CASSLGQNSYEQYF